This T cell receptor beta chain was profiled in a study of CD4+ T cells in melanoma. Study-wide findings and caveats: A reported correlation linked neoantigen-specific CD4+ T cells to CD8+, macrophage and B cell function. Reportedly, melanoma neoantigen-specific CD4+ T cells showed varied differentiation states.

With respect to this clone: Its antigen remains unidentified.

The assay was immunoSEQ multiplex PCR, and TCRdb's table has in-frame clones only and misses some. The repertoire holds about 140,000 clones, with about 90% as singletons. Deletions cut 3 bases from V and 8 bases from J, with 12 bases between. Germline CDR1 and CDR2: SGHRS and YFSETQ. The CDR3 spans 13 residues. V is TRBV5-1 and J is TRBJ2-1, with D perhaps given as TRBD1 or TRBD2 (5 bases each). This sequence originates from a human donor with melanoma. The CDR3 spells CASSSQRGDEQFF. CDR3 in DNA: TGCGCCAGCAGCTCCCAACGAGGGGATGAGCAGTTCTTC.